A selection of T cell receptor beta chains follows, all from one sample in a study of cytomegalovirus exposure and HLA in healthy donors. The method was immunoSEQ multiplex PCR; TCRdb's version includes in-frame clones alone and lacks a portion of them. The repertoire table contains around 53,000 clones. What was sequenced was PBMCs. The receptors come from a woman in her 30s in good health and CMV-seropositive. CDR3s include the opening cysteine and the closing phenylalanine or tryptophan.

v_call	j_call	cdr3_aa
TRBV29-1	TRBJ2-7	CSVESGQPYEQYF
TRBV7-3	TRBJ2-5	CASSLAGRLEETQYF
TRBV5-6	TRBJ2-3	CASETLGGATDTQYF
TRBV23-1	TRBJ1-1	CASSQGPWGESEAFF
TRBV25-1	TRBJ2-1	CASSLEGSGYNEQFF
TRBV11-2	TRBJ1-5	CASSLDNRQPQHF
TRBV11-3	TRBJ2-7	CASSLRTGGPYEQYF
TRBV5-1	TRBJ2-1	CASSSPDRAVYASNNEQFF
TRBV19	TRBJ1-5	CASSAPGRGNQPQHF
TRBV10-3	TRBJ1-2	CATLGSVPGQGDGGYTF
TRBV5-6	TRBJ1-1	CASSLGDTEAFF
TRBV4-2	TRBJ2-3	CASSQASGGALDTQYF
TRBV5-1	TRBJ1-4	CASSPGTVPHEKLFF
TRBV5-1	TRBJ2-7	CASTMDTLLAYEQYF
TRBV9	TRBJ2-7	CASSVAADSYEQYF
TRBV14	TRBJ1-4	CASSKPGQGMEKLFF
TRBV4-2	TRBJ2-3	CASSQGGDAATQYF
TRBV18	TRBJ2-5	CASSRQDQVETQYF
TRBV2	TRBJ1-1	CASAWTGANTEAFF
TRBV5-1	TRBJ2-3	CASSYGLAADTQYF
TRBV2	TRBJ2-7	CASRSRQGPYEQYF
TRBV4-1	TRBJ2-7	CASSQDLAVSSYEQYF
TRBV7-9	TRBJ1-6	CASGPPLHF
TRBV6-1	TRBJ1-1	CASSESWGVAEAFF
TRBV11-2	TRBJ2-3	CASSPRGGGRADTQYF
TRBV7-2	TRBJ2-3	CASSPWAGGITDKQYF
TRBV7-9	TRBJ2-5	CASSFGISQETQYF
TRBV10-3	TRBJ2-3	CAIRWEGGGDTQYF
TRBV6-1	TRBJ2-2	CASSTGGVTGELFF
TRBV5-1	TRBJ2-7	CASSRGQSSYEQYF
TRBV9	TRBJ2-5	CASSAWGGDQETQYF
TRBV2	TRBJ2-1	CASSEDGSSYNEQFF